This T cell receptor beta chain is drawn from a study of identical twins. MiXCR, run by TCRdb on the 5' RACE reads, gives a single entry per CDR3 protein. In the table there are hundreds of thousands of distinct CDR3 sequences, around 8.6% of which are singletons. General study results and limits: There were fewer insertions in abundant cord blood beta clonotypes, but memory repertoires showed no such pattern.

V lost 5 bases to trimming and J lost 4 bases; unmatched junction nucleotides: 10. Germline CDR1 DFQATT, CDR2 SNEGSKA (reference sequence). This CDR3 spans 14 amino acids. This clonotype showed up just a few times. What it recognizes is unknown. There were only healthy Caucasians among the donors. These same records also appear under a second study, on yellow fever vaccine responses in identical twins.

The material sequenced was PBMCs. The V gene is TRBV20-1, the J gene TRBJ1-2; TRBD1 matches at 7 bases. The clonotype was recovered from a woman aged 18-30 years in good health. CDR3 sequence reads: CSALNPGTVYGYTF. The CDR3 nucleotides are TGCAGTGCTCTCAACCCCGGGACAGTCTATGGCTACACCTTC.